This entry describes one T cell receptor beta chain. The data were obtained in a study of blood T cell repertoires in COVID-19. Study-level information: The origin of the acute and convalescent COVID-19 samples was the United States, Italy and Spain.

The table came from immunoSEQ multiplex PCR; TCRdb's copy has only in-frame clones and leaves some out. The sample has roughly 87,000 clones, around 87% seen once. J was trimmed by 0 bases and V by 7 bases; bases with no gene match: 5. The germline V gene has CDR1 LNHDA and CDR2 SQIVND (reference sequence). The CDR3 length is 14 residues. The clonotype was recovered from a man in his forties or fifties with acute or convalescent COVID-19. The sequenced material came from peripheral blood. The chain carries TRBV19 and TRBJ2-7, with 8 bases identical to TRBD2. The DNA for the CDR3 is TGTGCCAGTACCCCCCGGGGGGGCTCCTACGAGCAGTACTTC. It is translated as CASTPRGGSYEQYF.